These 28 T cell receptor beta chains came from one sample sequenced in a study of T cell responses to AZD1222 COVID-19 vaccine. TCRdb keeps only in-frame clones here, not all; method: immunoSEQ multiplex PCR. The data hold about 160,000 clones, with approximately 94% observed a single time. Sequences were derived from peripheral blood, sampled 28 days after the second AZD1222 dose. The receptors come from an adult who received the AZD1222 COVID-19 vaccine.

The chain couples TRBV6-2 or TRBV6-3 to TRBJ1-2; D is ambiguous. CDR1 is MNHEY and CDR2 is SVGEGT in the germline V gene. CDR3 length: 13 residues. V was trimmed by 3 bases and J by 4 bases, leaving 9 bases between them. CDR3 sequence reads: CASSYGHLYGYTF. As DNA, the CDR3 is TGTGCCAGCAGTTATGGTCATCTCTATGGCTACACCTTC.

The CDR3 coding sequence is TGTGCCTGGACCAGGGGTATTGTTGGTTTGGATGGCTACACCTTC. As protein: CAWTRGIVGLDGYTF. The V and J genes are TRBV30 and TRBJ1-2, with D possibly matching TRBD1 (6 bases). The germline V and J ends were trimmed by 4 bases and 6 bases, with 21 bases remaining between them. This CDR3 has 15 residues. The V gene's germline CDR1 is GTSNPN and CDR2 SVGIG (reference sequence). The complete variable domain, with remaining parts taken from reference TRBV30 and TRBJ1-2, reads SQTIHQWPATLVQPVGSPLSLECTVEGTSNPNLYWYRQAAGRGLQLLFYSVGIGQISSEVPQNLSASRPQDRQFILSSKKLLLSDSGFYLCAWTRGIVGLDGYTFGSGTRLTVV.

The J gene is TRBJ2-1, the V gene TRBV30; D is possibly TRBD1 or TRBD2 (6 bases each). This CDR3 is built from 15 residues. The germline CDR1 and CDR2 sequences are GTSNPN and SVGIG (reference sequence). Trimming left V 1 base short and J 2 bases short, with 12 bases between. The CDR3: CAWSGGGRPYNEQFF. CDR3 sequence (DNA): TGTGCCTGGAGTGGAGGGGGGAGACCCTACAATGAGCAGTTCTTC.

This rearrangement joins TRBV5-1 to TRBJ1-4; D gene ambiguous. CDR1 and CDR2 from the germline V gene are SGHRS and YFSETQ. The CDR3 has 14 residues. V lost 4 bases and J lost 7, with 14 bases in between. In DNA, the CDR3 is TGCGCCAGCAGCCCGGGCCCCGTGGGTGAAAAACTGTTTTTT. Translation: CASSPGPVGEKLFF.

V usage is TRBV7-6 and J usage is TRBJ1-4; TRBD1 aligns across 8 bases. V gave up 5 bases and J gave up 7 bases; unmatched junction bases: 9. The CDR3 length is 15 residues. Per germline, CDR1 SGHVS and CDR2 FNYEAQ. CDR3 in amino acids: CASSPPGTGGEKLFF. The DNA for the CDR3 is TGTGCCAGCAGCCCCCCAGGGACAGGCGGTGAAAAACTGTTTTTT. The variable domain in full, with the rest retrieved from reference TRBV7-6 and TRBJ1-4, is GAGVSQSPRYKVTKRGQDVALRCDPISGHVSLYWYRQALGQGPEFLTYFNYEAQQDKSGLPNDRFSAERPEGSISTLTIQRTEQRDSAMYRCASSPPGTGGEKLFFGSGTQLSVL.

CDR3 nucleotide sequence: TGTGCCAGCAGCTTGTTTGGCAACACCGGGGAGCTGTTTTTT. Encoded protein: CASSLFGNTGELFF. V is TRBV7-7 and J is TRBJ2-2; D not resolved. Trimming took off 3 bases at V and 2 bases at J, with 7 bases between the two ends. Germline values: CDR1 SSHAT, CDR2 FNYEAQ (reference sequence). The CDR3 length is 14 residues. Variable domain in full (rest from reference TRBV7-7 and TRBJ2-2): GAGVSQSPRYKVTKRGQDVTLRCDPISSHATLYWYQQALGQGPEFLTYFNYEAQPDKSGLPSDRFSAERPEGSISTLTIQRTEQRDSAMYRCASSLFGNTGELFFGEGSRLTVL.

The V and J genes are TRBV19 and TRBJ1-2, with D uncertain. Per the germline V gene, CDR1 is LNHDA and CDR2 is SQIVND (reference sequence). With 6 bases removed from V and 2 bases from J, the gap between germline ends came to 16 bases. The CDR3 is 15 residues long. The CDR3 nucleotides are TGTGCCAGTAGACTACCTACTACCGGGAACTATGGCTACACCTTC. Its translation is CASRLPTTGNYGYTF.

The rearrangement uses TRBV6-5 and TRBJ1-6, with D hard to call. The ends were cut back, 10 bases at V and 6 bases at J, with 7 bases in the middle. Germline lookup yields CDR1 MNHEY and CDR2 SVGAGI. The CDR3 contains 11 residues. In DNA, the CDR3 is TGTGCCAACCTCGGTAATTCACCCCTCCACTTT. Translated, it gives CANLGNSPLHF.

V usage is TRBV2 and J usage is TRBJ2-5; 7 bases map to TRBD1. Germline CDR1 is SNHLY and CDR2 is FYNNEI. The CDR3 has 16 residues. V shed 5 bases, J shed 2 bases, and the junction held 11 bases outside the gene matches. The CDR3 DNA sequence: TGTGCCAGCAGTTCCAGGGGGTGGACTCTACAAGAGACCCAGTACTTC. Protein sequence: CASSSRGWTLQETQYF.

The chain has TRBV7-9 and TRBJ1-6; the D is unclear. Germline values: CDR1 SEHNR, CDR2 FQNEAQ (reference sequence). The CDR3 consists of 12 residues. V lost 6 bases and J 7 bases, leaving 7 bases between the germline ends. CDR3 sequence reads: CASSQENSPLHF. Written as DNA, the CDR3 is TGTGCCAGCAGTCAAGAGAATTCACCCCTCCACTTT.

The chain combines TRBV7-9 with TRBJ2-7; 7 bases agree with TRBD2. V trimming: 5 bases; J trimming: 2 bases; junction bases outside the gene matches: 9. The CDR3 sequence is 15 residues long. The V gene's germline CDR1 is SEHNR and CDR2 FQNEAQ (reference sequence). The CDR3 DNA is TGTGCCAGCAGCCGACACGTCGGACTAGCCTACGAGCAGTACTTC. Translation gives CASSRHVGLAYEQYF.

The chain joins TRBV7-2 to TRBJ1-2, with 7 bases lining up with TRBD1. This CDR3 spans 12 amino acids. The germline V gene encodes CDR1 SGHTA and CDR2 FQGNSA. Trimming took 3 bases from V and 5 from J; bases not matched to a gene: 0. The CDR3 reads CASSLTGYGYTF. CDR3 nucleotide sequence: TGTGCCAGCAGCTTGACAGGGTATGGCTACACCTTC.

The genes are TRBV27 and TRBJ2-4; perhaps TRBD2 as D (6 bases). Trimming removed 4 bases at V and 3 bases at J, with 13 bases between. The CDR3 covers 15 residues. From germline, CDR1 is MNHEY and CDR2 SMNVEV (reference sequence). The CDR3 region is CASSSEGLDKNIQYF. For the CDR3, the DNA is TGTGCCAGCAGTTCGGAGGGGCTGGACAAAAACATTCAGTACTTC.

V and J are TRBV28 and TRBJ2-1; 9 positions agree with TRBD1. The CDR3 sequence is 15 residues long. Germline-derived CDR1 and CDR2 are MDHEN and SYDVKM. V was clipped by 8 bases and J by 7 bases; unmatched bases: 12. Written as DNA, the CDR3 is TGTGCCAGCCTTAGCCCCACAGGGGGCAAGAATGAGCAGTTCTTC. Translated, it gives CASLSPTGGKNEQFF.

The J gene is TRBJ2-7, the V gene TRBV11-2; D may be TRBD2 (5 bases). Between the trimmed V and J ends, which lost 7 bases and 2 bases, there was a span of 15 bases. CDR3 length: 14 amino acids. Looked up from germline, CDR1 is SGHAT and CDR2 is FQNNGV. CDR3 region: CASKTNGLPYEQYF. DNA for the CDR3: TGTGCCAGCAAGACTAACGGGCTCCCCTACGAGCAGTACTTC.

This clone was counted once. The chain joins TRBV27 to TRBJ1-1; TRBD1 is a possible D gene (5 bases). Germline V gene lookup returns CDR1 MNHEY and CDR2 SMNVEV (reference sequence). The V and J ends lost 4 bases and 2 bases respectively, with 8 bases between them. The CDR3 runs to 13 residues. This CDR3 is CASSWGQNTEAFF. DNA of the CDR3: TGTGCCAGCAGTTGGGGCCAAAACACTGAAGCTTTCTTT.

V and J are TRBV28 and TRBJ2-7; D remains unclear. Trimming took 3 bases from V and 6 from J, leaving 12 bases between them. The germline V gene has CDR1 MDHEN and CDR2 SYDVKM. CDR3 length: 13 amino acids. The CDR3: CASSFRASVEQYF. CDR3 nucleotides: TGTGCCAGCAGTTTCCGGGCTTCTGTCGAGCAGTACTTC. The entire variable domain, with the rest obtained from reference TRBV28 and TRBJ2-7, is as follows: DVKVTQSSRYLVKRTGEKVFLECVQDMDHENMFWYRQDPGLGLRLIYFSYDVKMKEKGDIPEGYSVSREKKERFSLILESASTNQTSMYLCASSFRASVEQYFGPGTRLTVT.

This chain's CDR3 is CASSLGPRETQYF. The CDR3 DNA is TGTGCCAGCAGTTTGGGTCCCCGGGAGACCCAGTACTTC. The genes are TRBV12-3 or TRBV12-4 and TRBJ2-5; D unresolved. The CDR3 covers 13 residues. V was clipped by 3 bases and J by 5 bases, with 10 bases between them.

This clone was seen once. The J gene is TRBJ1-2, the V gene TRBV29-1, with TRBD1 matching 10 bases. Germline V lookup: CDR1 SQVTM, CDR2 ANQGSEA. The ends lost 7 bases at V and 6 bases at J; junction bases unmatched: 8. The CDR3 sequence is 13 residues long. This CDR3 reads CSAGLTGGDGYTF. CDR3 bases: TGCAGCGCCGGATTGACAGGGGGCGATGGCTACACCTTC.

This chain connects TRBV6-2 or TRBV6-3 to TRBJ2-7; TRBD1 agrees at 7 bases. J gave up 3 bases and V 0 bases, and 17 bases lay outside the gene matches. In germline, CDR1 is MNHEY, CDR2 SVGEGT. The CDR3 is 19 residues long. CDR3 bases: TGTGCCAGCAGTTACTCGTGGGACAGCTACCGAATCCCCCTCTACGAGCAGTACTTC. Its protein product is CASSYSWDSYRIPLYEQYF.

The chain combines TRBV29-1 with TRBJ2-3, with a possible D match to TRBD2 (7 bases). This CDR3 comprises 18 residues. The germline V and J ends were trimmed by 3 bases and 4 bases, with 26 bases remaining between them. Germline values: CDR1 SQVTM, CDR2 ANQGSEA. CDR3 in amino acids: CSVERGSRGEGLPDTQYF. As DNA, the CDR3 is TGCAGCGTTGAGAGAGGGAGTAGGGGGGAGGGCCTCCCAGATACGCAGTATTTT.

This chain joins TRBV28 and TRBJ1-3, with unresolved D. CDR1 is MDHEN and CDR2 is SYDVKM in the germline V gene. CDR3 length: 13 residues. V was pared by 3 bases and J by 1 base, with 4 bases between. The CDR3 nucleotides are TGTGCCAGCAGTTTCAATTCTGGAAACACCATATATTTT. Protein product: CASSFNSGNTIYF.

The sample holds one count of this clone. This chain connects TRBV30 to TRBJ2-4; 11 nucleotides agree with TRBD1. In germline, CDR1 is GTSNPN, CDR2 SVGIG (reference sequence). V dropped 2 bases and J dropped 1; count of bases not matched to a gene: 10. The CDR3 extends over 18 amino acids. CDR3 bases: TGTGCCTGGAGTAAAAGGACAGGGGGCGGTGAGGCCAAAAACATTCAGTACTTC. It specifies CAWSKRTGGGEAKNIQYF.

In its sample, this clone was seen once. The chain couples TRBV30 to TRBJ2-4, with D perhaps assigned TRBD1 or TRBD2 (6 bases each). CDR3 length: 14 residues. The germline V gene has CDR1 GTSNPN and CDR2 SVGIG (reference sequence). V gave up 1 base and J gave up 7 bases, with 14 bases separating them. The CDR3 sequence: CAWSGGVRGNIQYF. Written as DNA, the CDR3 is TGTGCCTGGAGTGGCGGGGTGAGGGGGAACATTCAGTACTTC. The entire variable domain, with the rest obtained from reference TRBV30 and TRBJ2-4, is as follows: SQTIHQWPATLVQPVGSPLSLECTVEGTSNPNLYWYRQAAGRGLQLLFYSVGIGQISSEVPQNLSASRPQDRQFILSSKKLLLSDSGFYLCAWSGGVRGNIQYFGAGTRLSVL.

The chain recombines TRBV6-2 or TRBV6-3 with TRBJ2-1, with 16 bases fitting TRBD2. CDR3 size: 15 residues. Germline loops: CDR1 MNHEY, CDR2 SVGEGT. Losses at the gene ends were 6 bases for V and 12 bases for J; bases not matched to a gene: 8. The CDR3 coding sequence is TGTGCCAGCAGCTATGGGACTAGCGGGAGGGTAGGGCAGTTCTTC. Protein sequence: CASSYGTSGRVGQFF.

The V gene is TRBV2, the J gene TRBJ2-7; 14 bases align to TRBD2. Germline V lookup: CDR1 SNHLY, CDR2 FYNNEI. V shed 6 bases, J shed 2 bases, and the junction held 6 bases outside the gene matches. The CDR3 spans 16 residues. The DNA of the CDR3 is TGTGCCAGCAGGGGACTAGCGGGGGTTTCCCCCTACGAGCAGTACTTC. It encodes CASRGLAGVSPYEQYF.

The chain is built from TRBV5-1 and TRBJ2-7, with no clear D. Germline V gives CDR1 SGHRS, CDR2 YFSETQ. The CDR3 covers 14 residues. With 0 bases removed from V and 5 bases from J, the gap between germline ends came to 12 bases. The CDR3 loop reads CASSLGAESNEQYF. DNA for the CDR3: TGCGCCAGCAGCTTGGGCGCGGAAAGTAACGAGCAGTACTTC.

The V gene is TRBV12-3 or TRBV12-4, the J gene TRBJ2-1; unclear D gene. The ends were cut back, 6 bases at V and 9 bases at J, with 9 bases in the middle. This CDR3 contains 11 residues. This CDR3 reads CASSRLPEQFF. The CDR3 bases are TGTGCCAGCAGCCGTCTCCCTGAGCAGTTCTTC.